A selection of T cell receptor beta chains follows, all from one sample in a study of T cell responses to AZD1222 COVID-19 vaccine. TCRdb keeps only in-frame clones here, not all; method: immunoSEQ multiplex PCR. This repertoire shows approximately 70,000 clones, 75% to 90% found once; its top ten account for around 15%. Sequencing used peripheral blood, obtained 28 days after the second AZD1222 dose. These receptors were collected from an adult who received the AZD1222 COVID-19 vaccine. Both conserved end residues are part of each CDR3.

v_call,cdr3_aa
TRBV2,CASSEEGSAARGQPQHF
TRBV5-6,CASSLSGDQPQHF
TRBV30,CAWSITGFSAQPQHF
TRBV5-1,CASSLSETQYF
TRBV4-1,CASSQEADSSGNTIYF
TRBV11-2,CASSFNSGGYQETQYF
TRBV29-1,CSVVGFPGRGTEAFF
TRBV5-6,CASSLDQTSYNEQFF
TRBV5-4,CASSLDRLRSANVLTF
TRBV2,CASSRTGGSTNEKLFF
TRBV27,CASRSIGQPYSNQPQHF
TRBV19,CASSPGQLNYEQYF
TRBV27,CASRSGSTYQPQHF
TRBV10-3,CAISGLAGRDEQFF
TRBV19,CASSIRAARLSDEQFF
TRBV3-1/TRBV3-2,CASSQESSPLHF
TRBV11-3,CASSLSAGNEQFF
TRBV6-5,CASSTFPGLNQPQHF
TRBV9,CASNAVGGGNTIYF
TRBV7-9,CASTLHRGEQYF
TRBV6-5,CASSYFRGTNEKLFF
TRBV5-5,CASSSTGTGTYEQYF
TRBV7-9,CASSLGGSGNQPQHF
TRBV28,CASSAGYNSPLHF
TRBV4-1,CASSQDFVMGVSYTF
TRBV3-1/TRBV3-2,CASSPGQGKSSGNTIYF
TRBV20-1,CSASKAGTGYGYEQYF
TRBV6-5,CASSTQTGQPQHF
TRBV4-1,CASSQDTNQPQHF
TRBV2,CASSRLSRGSNSPLHF
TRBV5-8,CASSLAGQLTVLQVEQFF
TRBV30,CAWSVRDEQFF
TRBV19,CASSTTPMGLSAEQYF
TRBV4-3,CASSSPVDRGVVKLFF
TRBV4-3,CASSQEGRARTDTQYF
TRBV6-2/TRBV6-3,CASSEISSYNEQFF
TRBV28,CASQTPLGTDLNSGANVLTF
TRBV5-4,CASSLAKTEETQYF
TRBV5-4,CASSPVAGGRTEAFF
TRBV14,CASSQSRGYEQYF